The 22 T cell receptor beta chains below were found in one sample sequenced in a study of neurological immune-mediated disorders. TCRdb analysed the 5' RACE reads with MiXCR anew, one entry per CDR3 protein. Of under 75,000 distinct CDR3 sequences in the sample, about 3.7% are singletons; the top ten hold approximately 7.1%. The sample taken for sequencing was PBMCs. The receptor source for this set is a woman aged 60-75 years with multiple sclerosis.

This clonotype was observed many times. The V and J genes are TRBV5-1 and TRBJ2-3, with a possible D match to TRBD1 (6 bases). The ends were cut back, 0 bases at V and 6 bases at J, with 11 bases in the middle. The CDR3 is 14 residues long. CDR1 and CDR2 (germline): SGHRS, YFSETQ. In DNA, the CDR3 is TGCGCCAGCAGCTTGGGCGACGGACAGGATACGCAGTATTTT. Translating it yields CASSLGDGQDTQYF.

Turning to this clonotype: Just one base apart from a much larger clone, this may be a read error. This chain links TRBV28 with TRBJ2-5; possibly TRBD1 for D (6 bases). The CDR3 contains 12 residues. Trimming stripped 7 bases from V and 3 bases from J, with 9 bases between. Germline-derived CDR1 and CDR2 are MDHEN and SYDVKM. CDR3 bases: TGTGCCAGCATGGGGGACAAAGAGACCCAGTACTTC. As protein: CASMGDKETQYF.

This clonotype was counted ten times or more. The rearrangement links TRBV6-5 to TRBJ2-2, with 12 bases matching TRBD2. V trimming: 0 bases; J trimming: 5 bases; junction bases outside the gene matches: 19. The CDR3 runs 22 residues. Germline CDR1 is MNHEY and CDR2 is SVGAGI. The CDR3 region has the DNA TGTGCCAGCAGTTACTCGGTTACCTCTGATGAAACTAGCGGGGGGACAACCGGGGAGCTGTTTTTT. Translated, it gives CASSYSVTSDETSGGTTGELFF.

This clonotype was detected many times. V is TRBV5-6 and J is TRBJ2-7; 10 bases line up with TRBD2. There are 14 residues in the CDR3. CDR1 is SGHDT, CDR2 YYEEEE, per germline. With 0 bases clipped from V and 9 bases from J, the junction kept 6 bases outside the gene matches. CDR3 amino acids: CASSLGSGGAGQYF. CDR3 coding DNA: TGTGCCAGCAGCTTGGGAAGCGGGGGGGCCGGGCAGTACTTC.

This clonotype came up many times. V and J are TRBV20-1 and TRBJ1-4; D is undetermined. Germline V lookup: CDR1 DFQATT, CDR2 SNEGSKA (reference sequence). This CDR3 region has 13 residues. V gave up 0 bases and J gave up 10 bases, with 12 bases separating them. The CDR3 nucleotides are TGCAGTGCTAGAGAGAGGTCAGTCGGAAAACTGTTTTTT. This sequence encodes CSARERSVGKLFF.

This clonotype has at least ten counts. V and J are TRBV12-3 or TRBV12-4 and TRBJ2-7, with 7 bases aligning to TRBD1. V trimming: 6 bases; J trimming: 3 bases; junction bases outside the gene matches: 11. The CDR3 runs 15 residues. CDR3: CASSPRQTGNYEQYF. CDR3 coding DNA: TGTGCCAGCAGCCCCCGACAGACAGGGAACTACGAGCAGTACTTC.

This clonotype was seen repeatedly, ten times or more. J is TRBJ2-4 and V is TRBV5-1; 7 bases fit TRBD1. This CDR3 contains 13 residues. V dropped 3 bases and J dropped 13; count of bases not matched to a gene: 10. The germline CDR1 and CDR2 sequences are SGHRS and YFSETQ. The CDR3 spells CASSSEPTGAQYF. For the CDR3, the DNA is TGCGCCAGCAGCTCCGAGCCTACAGGGGCCCAGTACTTC.

This clonotype showed up many times. The rearrangement links TRBV29-1 to TRBJ2-7; D not resolved. V dropped 4 bases and J dropped 3 bases, with 10 bases sitting between them. The V gene's germline CDR1 is SQVTM and CDR2 ANQGSEA. The CDR3 runs 12 residues. Here the CDR3 reads CSVASPDYEQYF. Here the CDR3 DNA reads TGCAGCGTTGCTTCCCCCGACTACGAGCAGTACTTC.

Ten or more counts support this clonotype. The gene calls are TRBV5-1 and TRBJ1-1, with a possible D match to TRBD1 (5 bases). V lost 2 bases and J 5 bases, leaving 13 bases between the germline ends. This CDR3 comprises 14 residues. Germline loops: CDR1 SGHRS, CDR2 YFSETQ. Here the CDR3 reads CASSFGRAATEAFF. CDR3 nucleotides: TGCGCCAGCAGCTTTGGCAGGGCGGCAACTGAAGCTTTCTTT.

This clonotype appeared many times. The V call is TRBV6-5, the J call TRBJ2-1; D unresolved. The CDR3 consists of 13 residues. V dropped 5 bases and J dropped 2 bases, with 7 bases sitting between them. Germline CDR1 is MNHEY and CDR2 is SVGAGI. Written as DNA, the CDR3 is TGTGCCAGCAGTGTCATGGCCTACAATGAGCAGTTCTTC. Its translation: CASSVMAYNEQFF.

In its sample, this clonotype was seen many times. This chain connects TRBV29-1 to TRBJ2-1, with TRBD1 as a possible D gene (6 bases). V gave up 4 bases and J gave up 4 bases, with 23 bases separating them. Germline-derived CDR1 and CDR2 are SQVTM and ANQGSEA. CDR3 length: 17 amino acids. The CDR3 sequence is CSVGIPSDRILYNEQFF. The CDR3 DNA is TGCAGCGTTGGAATCCCATCGGACAGAATCTTATACAATGAGCAGTTCTTC.

This clonotype has a count of ten or more. The rearrangement uses TRBV5-1 and TRBJ2-7; 12 nucleotides line up with TRBD2. Trimming took 0 bases from V and 4 from J; bases not matched to a gene: 2. The CDR3 runs 15 residues. Looked up from germline, CDR1 is SGHRS and CDR2 is YFSETQ. Written as DNA, the CDR3 is TGCGCCAGCAGCTTGGCTAGCGGGGGGGCGTACGAGCAGTACTTC. Amino acid sequence: CASSLASGGAYEQYF.

The V and J genes are TRBV5-1 and TRBJ1-1; D is unresolved. This CDR3 comprises 13 residues. CDR1 and CDR2 from the germline V gene are SGHRS and YFSETQ. Trimming stripped 4 bases from V and 5 bases from J, with 12 bases between. The CDR3 is CASSIMTRTEAFF. In DNA, the CDR3 is TGCGCCAGCAGCATAATGACCCGAACTGAAGCTTTCTTT.

Ten or more counts support this clonotype. CDR3 in DNA: TGTGCCAGCAGTGAGGGAAGGATAGCCTACGAGCAGTACTTC. Translation gives CASSEGRIAYEQYF. The rearrangement joins TRBV25-1 to TRBJ2-7, with unresolved D. The length of the CDR3 is 14 residues. Germline V gene sequence: CDR1 MGHDK, CDR2 SYGVNS. Trimming pared 3 bases from V and 2 bases from J, leaving 11 bases between.

This clonotype has at least ten counts. This chain joins TRBV11-2 and TRBJ1-2; D ambiguous. This CDR3 comprises 14 residues. Germline V gene data show CDR1 as SGHAT and CDR2 as FQNNGV. Trimming cost V 1 base and J 1 base, with 7 bases left between them. As DNA, the CDR3 is TGTGCCAGCAGCTTAGCCAGTATTAACTATGGCTACACCTTC. Amino acid sequence: CASSLASINYGYTF.

This clonotype has just a few counts. The chain employs TRBV27 and TRBJ2-1; maybe TRBD2 (6 bases). V dropped 2 bases and J dropped 10 bases, with 18 bases sitting between them. The CDR3 covers 15 residues. Germline lookup yields CDR1 MNHEY and CDR2 SMNVEV (reference sequence). The CDR3 reads CASSLGGNWGREQFF. The CDR3 DNA is TGTGCCAGCAGTTTAGGGGGGAATTGGGGAAGAGAGCAGTTCTTC.

With respect to this clonotype: Being one base from a much bigger clone, this may be a read error. The chain links TRBV28 to TRBJ1-1, with TRBD1 identical over 7 bases. Germline values: CDR1 MDHEN, CDR2 SYDVKM. V lost 6 bases, J lost 1 base, and 11 bases stayed unmatched. The CDR3 length is 16 residues. CDR3 residues: CASSQKGGSGNTEAFF. The CDR3 DNA follows: TGTGCCAGCAGCCAGAAAGGGGGCTCAGGGAACACTGAAGCTTTCTTT.

This clonotype was seen many times. V usage is TRBV12-3 or TRBV12-4 and J usage is TRBJ1-2; 7 bases are shared with TRBD1. This CDR3 is built from 14 residues. Trimming cost V 3 bases and J 4 bases; bases outside gene matches: 5. The CDR3 loop is CASSFVDRTYGYTF. CDR3 DNA sequence: TGTGCCAGCAGTTTTGTGGACAGGACCTATGGCTACACCTTC.

This clonotype was seen many times. The genes are TRBV3-1 and TRBJ1-2; tentative D call: TRBD1 (6 bases). The V gene lost 3 bases and the J gene lost 8 bases, with 16 bases spanning the gap. From germline, CDR1 is LGHDT and CDR2 YNNKEL (reference sequence). CDR3 length equals 14 residues. The CDR3 loop reads CASSHPGGGSGYTF. Written as DNA, the CDR3 is TGTGCCAGCAGCCACCCCGGGGGGGGCAGCGGCTACACCTTC.

This clonotype was seen ten or more times. This rearrangement joins TRBV20-1 to TRBJ1-1; D is possibly TRBD1 (6 bases). V gave up 0 bases and J gave up 6 bases, with 17 bases separating them. The CDR3 runs 15 residues. The germline V gene encodes CDR1 DFQATT and CDR2 SNEGSKA (reference sequence). CDR3 amino acids: CSARDYQGPFAEAFF. DNA of the CDR3: TGCAGTGCTAGAGATTACCAGGGGCCTTTCGCTGAAGCTTTCTTT.

In its sample, this clonotype was seen a few times. This may come from a read error, since a much larger clone is one base off. J is TRBJ2-3 and V is TRBV5-6; no reliable D call. V was trimmed by 0 bases and J by 8 bases, leaving 7 bases between them. CDR3 length equals 12 residues. The germline gives CDR1 SGHDT, CDR2 YYEEEE. The CDR3 loop reads CASSLGASTQYF. The CDR3 DNA reads TGTGCCAGCAGCTTGGGCGCGAGTACGCAGTATTTT.

This clonotype was observed many times. The chain uses TRBV18 and TRBJ1-4; 7 nucleotides match TRBD1. Germline V CDR1 and CDR2: KGHSH, LQKENI. After removal of 2 bases from V and 8 bases from J, the junction contained 8 bases not matched to a gene. This CDR3 spans 15 amino acids. The CDR3: CASSPATGLMEKLFF. CDR3 DNA: TGTGCCAGCTCACCAGCGACAGGGCTTATGGAAAAACTGTTTTTT.